This T cell receptor beta chain emerged from a study of blood T cell repertoires in COVID-19. On the study more broadly: Nucleic acid was either cDNA or gDNA, and it came from T cells, B-cell-depleted T cells, or PBMCs.

Authors' data handling: Amplification of reference gene primers was used by the study to estimate nucleated cell counts. Measured with immunoSEQ multiplex PCR; TCRdb has only the in-frame clones, and not every one. V and J calls and clone size are those listed in that table; D and trimming were worked out from the DNA. Of around 370,000 clones in the sample, approximately 90% were seen once. Those enrolled, adults aged roughly 18 to 90 years, came from about 24 US areas. Cohort assignment relied on participant-reported clinical history. This CDR3 contains 15 residues. The germline V gene encodes CDR1 SGHVS and CDR2 FQNEAQ. V was pared by 6 bases and J by 2 bases, with 6 bases of the junction left unmatched.

The source of this sequence is a young woman who had recovered from COVID-19. This chain connects TRBV7-8 to TRBJ1-3; 8 bases agree with TRBD1. The sequenced material came from PBMCs or T cells enriched from blood (not recorded which). Here the CDR3 DNA reads TGTGCCAGCAGGGGACAGGTCAACACTGGAAACACCATATATTTT. This encodes CASRGQVNTGNTIYF.